This T cell receptor (beta chain) was observed in a study of blood T cell repertoires in COVID-19. In the study overall: Collection of acute and convalescent COVID-19 samples took place in the United States, Italy and Spain. T cells, B-cell-depleted T cells, or PBMCs provided the cDNA or gDNA that served as material.

Original methodology: Estimation of nucleated cell counts relied on the amplification of reference gene primers. Measured with immunoSEQ multiplex PCR; TCRdb has only the in-frame clones, and not every one. V, J and clone size were drawn from that table, and D and trimming were deduced from the DNA. The sample consists of around 270,000 clones, about 85% of them appearing once. The V gene's germline CDR1 is SGHRS and CDR2 YFSETQ. The CDR3 totals 15 residues. The V and J ends lost 4 bases and 2 bases, in that order; junction bases with no gene match: 7. There are a few counts of this clone. Sequencing was performed on peripheral blood. This TCR came from a man in his sixties who had recovered from COVID-19. The J gene is TRBJ2-7, the V gene TRBV5-1; 9 nucleotides match TRBD1. The CDR3 DNA reads TGCGCCAGCAGCCCGGCGGGACAGGGACCCTACGAGCAGTACTTC. Protein product: CASSPAGQGPYEQYF.